A selection of T cell receptor beta chains follows, all from one sample in a study of blood T cell repertoires in COVID-19. Only in-frame clones appear in the TCRdb table, and some are missing; sequencing was by immunoSEQ multiplex PCR. Here the sample spans 250,000 to 300,000 clones, about nine tenths being singletons. The sequenced sample was peripheral blood. These TCRs come from a woman in her twenties or thirties with COVID-19, enrolled during active disease. CDR3s leave out the opening cysteine and the closing phenylalanine or tryptophan. D genes are given only for firm matches.

TRBJ2-7,TRBV5-1,TRBD2,ASSLSTGGSYEQY
TRBJ2-5,TRBV5-1,TRBD2,ASSFGTSSGETQY
TRBJ2-3,TRBV5-6,.,ASTPGPGGTDTQY
TRBJ2-7,TRBV5-6,.,ASSLNAGEQY
TRBJ1-2,TRBV18,TRBD1,ASSPSGGGYT
TRBJ2-4,TRBV2,TRBD1,ASSRQGSVAKNIQY
TRBJ2-2,TRBV4-1,.,ASSQDRGLSRNTGELF
TRBJ2-3,TRBV2,.,ASSLTGVTDTQY
TRBJ1-4,TRBV5-8,.,ASSLGHTATNEKLF
TRBJ2-3,TRBV11-2,.,ASSLDPHRWDTQY
TRBJ1-4,TRBV5-8,.,ASSQSRGAIEKLF
TRBJ2-3,TRBV5-6,.,ASSLALGAMGTDTQY
TRBJ2-5,TRBV28,.,ASSFYPQDSLQETQY
TRBJ1-6,TRBV9,.,ASSVEGLASPLH
TRBJ2-5,TRBV4-1,TRBD1,ASSQGTGGQETQY
TRBJ1-5,TRBV19,.,ASSRHRGSGQPQH
TRBJ1-4,TRBV27,TRBD1,ASSWTGNPNEKLF
TRBJ1-5,TRBV13,.,ASRLAGNNQPQH
TRBJ1-2,TRBV5-4,.,ASSFSTTTPYGYT
TRBJ1-1,TRBV19,.,ASRVGQLTEAF
TRBJ2-3,TRBV13,.,ASSLGADTDTQY
TRBJ2-5,TRBV5-1,.,ASSTPGIQETQY
TRBJ1-1,TRBV6-5,.,ASSITGSAEAF
TRBJ2-1,TRBV3-1/TRBV3-2,TRBD2,ASSQAGGPWNEQF
TRBJ2-2,TRBV11-2,TRBD1,ASSLGQYTGELF
TRBJ1-3,TRBV2,.,ASSETGGTGNTIY
TRBJ1-2,TRBV7-2,TRBD1,ASSFRGQDGYT
TRBJ2-3,TRBV2,.,ASSEGGGPGDTQY